The 7 T cell receptor beta chains presented below share a single source sample, sequenced in a study of cytotoxic CD8 clonotypes in ibrutinib-treated CLL. The repertoire was sequenced with immunoSEQ multiplex PCR; TCRdb's copy has only in-frame clones and lacks some. Counted here are tens of thousands of clones, almost 70% occurring once; the ten biggest clones make up roughly 12%. The sample was PBMCs, taken after 12 months of ibrutinib treatment. The receptors were gathered from a human donor with chronic lymphocytic leukemia.

This sequence joins TRBV28 and TRBJ2-3; D is unclear. Trimming pared 5 bases from V and 2 bases from J, leaving 14 bases between. The length of the CDR3 is 15 residues. Germline CDR1 and CDR2: MDHEN and SYDVKM. The CDR3 reads CASSRTAPHTDTQYF. CDR3 nucleotides: TGTGCCAGCAGTCGAACAGCCCCACACACAGATACGCAGTATTTT.

The V call is TRBV9, the J call TRBJ2-7; D gene unclear. The CDR3 extends over 15 amino acids. Germline assignment: CDR1 SGDLS and CDR2 YYNGEE. Trimming shortened V by 0 bases and J by 2 bases, and 12 bases separated the two germline ends. CDR3 protein: CASSVGQASTYEQYF. CDR3 DNA sequence: TGTGCCAGCAGCGTAGGGCAGGCCTCGACCTACGAGCAGTACTTC.

The rearrangement links TRBV7-9 to TRBJ2-5, with TRBD2 as a possible D gene (5 bases). Looked up from germline, CDR1 is SEHNR and CDR2 is FQNEAQ (reference sequence). The CDR3 length is 14 residues. V lost 0 bases, J lost 5 bases, and 10 bases lay in between. The CDR3 sequence: CASSLAYPGETQYF. The CDR3 nucleotides read TGTGCCAGCAGCTTAGCGTATCCGGGGGAGACCCAGTACTTC.

V and J are TRBV28 and TRBJ1-2; D might be TRBD1 (5 bases). The germline V and J ends were trimmed by 6 bases and 4 bases, with 12 bases remaining between them. CDR3 length: 13 amino acids. Germline CDR1 and CDR2: MDHEN and SYDVKM. This CDR3 is CASRPTVVYGYTF. Written as DNA, the CDR3 is TGTGCCAGCAGACCGACAGTGGTCTATGGCTACACCTTC.

The chain is built from TRBV6-5 and TRBJ2-7; the match to TRBD1 covers 8 bases. CDR3 length: 13 residues. In germline, CDR1 is MNHEY, CDR2 SVGAGI. With V trimmed by 6 bases and J by 6 bases, 7 bases remained unmatched. The CDR3 here is CASSGQGIGEQYF. CDR3 sequence (DNA): TGTGCCAGCAGCGGACAGGGAATAGGCGAGCAGTACTTC.

The chain combines TRBV19 with TRBJ2-2, with unresolved D. V was shortened by 3 bases and J by 5 bases, with 19 bases between the two germline ends. This CDR3 has 17 amino acids. Germline loops: CDR1 LNHDA, CDR2 SQIVND (reference sequence). The CDR3 DNA reads as TGTGCCAGTAGTATCGGCTGGAAAACGAGTCAGACCGGGGAGCTGTTTTTT. It is translated as CASSIGWKTSQTGELFF.

This clone was counted a single time. This chain connects TRBV6-5 to TRBJ1-2; no clear D gene. The CDR3 runs 13 residues. Trimming cost V 6 bases and J 1 base, with 9 bases left between them. CDR1 MNHEY and CDR2 SVGAGI come from the germline V gene. This CDR3 reads CASSSRDNYGYTF. The DNA for the CDR3 is TGTGCCAGCAGCTCAAGAGATAACTATGGCTACACCTTC.